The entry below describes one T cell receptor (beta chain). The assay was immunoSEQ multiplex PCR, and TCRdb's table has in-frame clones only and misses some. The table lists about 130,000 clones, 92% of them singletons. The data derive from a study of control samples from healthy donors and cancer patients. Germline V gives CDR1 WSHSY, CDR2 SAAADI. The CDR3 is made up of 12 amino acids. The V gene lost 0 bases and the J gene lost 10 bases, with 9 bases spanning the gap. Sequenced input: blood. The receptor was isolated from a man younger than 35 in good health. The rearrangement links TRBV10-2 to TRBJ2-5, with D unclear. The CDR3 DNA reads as TGCGCCAGCAGTGAGTCCCGGAAGGACCAGTACTTC. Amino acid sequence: CASSESRKDQYF.